This paragraph reports one T cell receptor (beta chain). The sample belongs to a study of T cell changes during pregnancy in multiple sclerosis. The germline V gene has CDR1 MNHEY and CDR2 SMNVEV (reference sequence). Losses at the gene ends were 5 bases for V and 4 bases for J; bases not matched to a gene: 6. The length of the CDR3 is 15 residues. Some clones are missing from TCRdb's copy, which holds only in-frame ones; the method was immunoSEQ multiplex PCR. The sample gives around 30,000 clones, around 91% of which show up once; under 0.75% is in the top ten. The source was CD4+ T cells from peripheral blood mononuclear cells, collected in the third trimester of pregnancy. The clonotype originates from a female donor in good health, enrolled as a control in a pregnancy study. V and J are TRBV27 and TRBJ1-1, with TRBD1 matching over 11 bases. The CDR3 DNA is TGTGCCAGCAGTACAGGACAGGGGGCGCCCACTGAAGCTTTCTTT. Protein product: CASSTGQGAPTEAFF.